These 29 T cell receptor beta chains share one sample of origin, sequenced in a study of blood T cell repertoires in COVID-19. TCRdb's copy holds only in-frame clones and misses some; the assay was immunoSEQ multiplex PCR. The table shows around 130,000 clones, with roughly 80% occurring only once. What was sequenced was PBMCs or T cells enriched from blood (not recorded which). Receptors originate from a man between 35 and 55 years old with acute COVID-19.

The chain has TRBV7-2 and TRBJ2-7; 7 bases align to TRBD2. J was trimmed by 2 bases and V by 5 bases; bases with no gene match: 9. The CDR3 contains 15 residues. Germline V gene lookup returns CDR1 SGHTA and CDR2 FQGNSA. CDR3 in amino acids: CASSLLADLPYEQYF. The CDR3 DNA sequence: TGTGCCAGCAGCCTTCTAGCGGACCTACCCTACGAGCAGTACTTC.

The chain uses TRBV6-5 and TRBJ1-1; a possible D gene is TRBD1 (5 bases). The CDR3 is 13 amino acids. Trimming removed 11 bases at V and 3 bases at J, with 16 bases between. CDR1 and CDR2 from the germline V gene are MNHEY and SVGAGI. The CDR3 DNA sequence: TGTGCCGGTCGGTTGGGAGGGGACACTGAAGCTTTCTTT. Encoded protein: CAGRLGGDTEAFF.

CDR3 in DNA: TGTGCCTGGAGTGTACGGGGCGGGAGCTCCTACAATGAGCAGTTCTTC. Its translation is CAWSVRGGSSYNEQFF. The V and J genes are TRBV30 and TRBJ2-1; the match to TRBD2 covers 7 bases. CDR3 length: 16 residues. The ends lost 0 bases at V and 0 bases at J; junction bases unmatched: 5. Per germline, CDR1 GTSNPN and CDR2 SVGIG (reference sequence).

CDR3 sequence (DNA): TGTGCCAGCAGTCAAGGGGTTGGCCTCGGCCAGTACTTC. This codes for CASSQGVGLGQYF. J is TRBJ2-5 and V is TRBV12-3 or TRBV12-4; perhaps TRBD1 as D (5 bases). The CDR3 consists of 13 residues. The V gene lost 5 bases and the J gene lost 10 bases, with 17 bases spanning the gap.

The V call is TRBV28, the J call TRBJ2-1; 7 bases agree with TRBD2. Trimming at V came to 4 bases and at J to 0 bases, leaving 18 bases not matched to a gene. In germline, CDR1 is MDHEN, CDR2 SYDVKM. The CDR3 loop spans 20 amino acids. The CDR3 protein is CASSSPSRLAVLSSYNEQFF. DNA for the CDR3: TGTGCCAGCAGTTCCCCCTCGAGGCTAGCGGTTCTTAGCTCCTACAATGAGCAGTTCTTC.

This rearrangement joins TRBV19 to TRBJ1-5; D might be TRBD1 (5 bases). This CDR3 region has 15 residues. Trimming took off 5 bases at V and 4 bases at J, with 15 bases between the two ends. CDR1 LNHDA and CDR2 SQIVND come from the germline V gene (reference sequence). This CDR3 is CASSPLGGDNQPQHF. In nucleotides, the CDR3 is TGTGCCAGTAGTCCCCTTGGGGGGGATAATCAGCCCCAGCATTTT.

The J gene is TRBJ2-7, the V gene TRBV18; 10 bases agree with TRBD1. J was trimmed by 6 bases and V by 1 base; bases with no gene match: 9. The CDR3 has 16 residues. CDR1 is KGHSH, CDR2 LQKENI, per germline. The CDR3 nucleotides read TGTGCCAGCTCACCACTAGGACAGGGGGTTCCTCGCGAGCAGTACTTC. Amino acid sequence: CASSPLGQGVPREQYF.

This clone occurred many times. The sample has other DNA sequences that encode this CDR3 too. The chain carries TRBV2 and TRBJ1-1, with 7 bases fitting TRBD1. V trimming: 4 bases; J trimming: 8 bases; junction bases outside the gene matches: 1. The CDR3 extends over 11 amino acids. Germline values: CDR1 SNHLY, CDR2 FYNNEI. In DNA form, the CDR3 reads TGTGCCAGCAGTGCACAGGGGGAAGCTTTCTTT. Protein sequence: CASSAQGEAFF.

The chain couples TRBV2 to TRBJ1-4; 9 nucleotides line up with TRBD1. Germline V gene data show CDR1 as SNHLY and CDR2 as FYNNEI. The CDR3 loop spans 14 amino acids. The ends lost 6 bases at V and 8 bases at J; junction bases unmatched: 7. The CDR3 loop is CASRSGQGNEKLFF. CDR3 sequence (DNA): TGTGCCAGCAGGTCGGGACAGGGAAACGAAAAACTGTTTTTT.

This clone was found a few times. The chain has TRBV11-1 and TRBJ1-3; D call uncertain. Germline assignment: CDR1 SGHAT and CDR2 FQDESV (reference sequence). V gave up 3 bases and J gave up 4 bases, with 7 bases separating them. This CDR3 has 13 residues. Here the CDR3 DNA reads TGTGCCAGCAGCTTCGACTGGGGAAACACCATATATTTT. It encodes CASSFDWGNTIYF.

This sequence joins TRBV9 and TRBJ2-7; D perhaps matches TRBD2 (6 bases). The CDR3 totals 17 residues. Germline V gene data show CDR1 as SGDLS and CDR2 as YYNGEE. V dropped 8 bases and J dropped 0 bases, with 24 bases sitting between them. As DNA, the CDR3 is TGTGCCAGACCCGCCCATTGGGGGGAAAGGATCTCCTACGAGCAGTACTTC. As protein: CARPAHWGERISYEQYF.

In nucleotides, the CDR3 is TGTGCCAGCAGTTTCCTTACAGGGGGGAATTCACCCCTCCACTTT. Translating it yields CASSFLTGGNSPLHF. The chain uses TRBV27 and TRBJ1-6, with 8 bases aligning to TRBD1. V trimming: 3 bases; J trimming: 7 bases; junction bases outside the gene matches: 5. This CDR3 is built from 15 residues. Germline V gene lookup returns CDR1 MNHEY and CDR2 SMNVEV (reference sequence).

The gene calls are TRBV7-9 and TRBJ2-2; no firm D call. Per germline, CDR1 SEHNR and CDR2 FQNEAQ (reference sequence). Trimming took off 5 bases at V and 4 bases at J, with 8 bases between the two ends. The CDR3 is 13 residues long. The CDR3 nucleotides read TGTGCCAGCAGCGAAACGGTCACCGGGGAGCTGTTTTTT. Translated: CASSETVTGELFF.

The sample holds a few counts of this clone. The chain uses TRBV19 and TRBJ1-1, with TRBD1 matching over 7 bases. The ends lost 3 bases at V and 1 base at J; junction bases unmatched: 11. This CDR3 comprises 17 residues. From germline, CDR1 is LNHDA and CDR2 SQIVND (reference sequence). CDR3 nucleotides: TGTGCCAGTAGTATCCCCCCGGGCAGGGGGTCGAACACTGAAGCTTTCTTT. It yields the protein CASSIPPGRGSNTEAFF.

The chain employs TRBV30 and TRBJ1-5, with a weak D call TRBD1 (5 bases). This CDR3 is built from 14 residues. The germline V and J ends were trimmed by 0 bases and 5 bases, with 11 bases remaining between them. From germline, CDR1 is GTSNPN and CDR2 SVGIG (reference sequence). The CDR3 DNA follows: TGTGCCTGGAGTGTACCACCGGGGGATCAGCCCCAGCATTTT. This translates into CAWSVPPGDQPQHF.

The DNA for the CDR3 is TGTGCCAGCAGCTGGGACCGGGACAGTGTCTACAATGAGCAGTTCTTC. It translates to CASSWDRDSVYNEQFF. V and J are TRBV5-5 and TRBJ2-1, with TRBD1 matching 7 bases. The CDR3 covers 16 residues. The V gene end was trimmed by 3 bases and the J gene end by 3 bases; junction bases not matched to a gene: 9. The V gene's germline CDR1 is SGHKS and CDR2 YYEKEE (reference sequence).

The CDR3 sequence: CSVLLQGTGNQPQHF. The CDR3 DNA is TGCAGCGTTTTGCTACAGGGGACTGGCAATCAGCCCCAGCATTTT. The chain recombines TRBV29-1 with TRBJ1-5, with 7 bases fitting TRBD1. CDR1 SQVTM and CDR2 ANQGSEA come from the germline V gene. V trimming: 5 bases; J trimming: 2 bases; junction bases outside the gene matches: 9. There are 15 residues in the CDR3.

CDR3 bases: TGTGCCAGCAGTTACCGGACAGGGGCCTCTGAGCAGTTCTTC. Amino acids: CASSYRTGASEQFF. This chain uses TRBV6-5 with TRBJ2-1, with 9 bases identical to TRBD1. The CDR3 length is 14 residues. The V gene's germline CDR1 is MNHEY and CDR2 SVGAGI. Losses at the gene ends were 2 bases for V and 9 bases for J; bases not matched to a gene: 5.

This chain connects TRBV18 to TRBJ2-5; TRBD2 agrees at 11 bases. J was trimmed by 0 bases and V by 0 bases; bases with no gene match: 0. Germline loops: CDR1 KGHSH, CDR2 LQKENI. The CDR3 extends over 16 amino acids. This CDR3 is CASSPPTSGNQETQYF. DNA for the CDR3: TGTGCCAGCTCACCACCGACTAGCGGGAACCAAGAGACCCAGTACTTC.

The CDR3 coding sequence is TGTGCCAGCACCTTCGGGGGGGGAAGCGAAGAGACCCAGTACTTC. The encoded protein is CASTFGGGSEETQYF. The V and J genes are TRBV9 and TRBJ2-5; TRBD2 agrees at 8 bases. Unmatched junction bases numbered 10, after V lost 6 bases and J lost 3 bases. Germline CDR1 reads SGDLS; CDR2 reads YYNGEE. CDR3 length equals 15 residues. Looking up the rest from reference TRBV9 and TRBJ2-5 gives the full variable domain: DSGVTQTPKHLITATGQRVTLRCSPRSGDLSVYWYQQSLDQGLQFLIQYYNGEERAKGNILERFSAQQFPDLHSELNLSSLELGDSALYFCASTFGGGSEETQYFGPGTRLLVL.

This chain links TRBV6-5 with TRBJ2-1, with a weak D call TRBD1 (7 bases). The CDR3 has 16 amino acids. Per the germline V gene, CDR1 is MNHEY and CDR2 is SVGAGI. The V end lost 1 base, the J end lost 5 bases, and 15 bases lay between the germline ends. CDR3 sequence reads: CASSYWGGTVDNEQFF. The CDR3, as DNA: TGTGCCAGCAGTTACTGGGGCGGGACAGTCGACAATGAGCAGTTCTTC.

This chain uses TRBV7-6 with TRBJ1-5; D might be TRBD1 (6 bases). The CDR3 totals 15 residues. Per the germline V gene, CDR1 is SGHVS and CDR2 is FNYEAQ. Trimming took 5 bases from V and 6 from J, leaving 17 bases between them. The CDR3 protein is CASSQSGGRIQPQHF. In DNA, the CDR3 is TGTGCCAGCAGCCAGAGCGGGGGGCGGATTCAGCCCCAGCATTTT.

The CDR3 spells CASSKWRAAERYGYTF. The CDR3 nucleotides read TGTGCCAGCAGCAAATGGAGGGCGGCGGAACGCTATGGCTACACCTTC. V and J are TRBV21-1 and TRBJ1-2. TRBV21-1 is a known pseudogene. The CDR3 runs to 16 residues.

This clone was found a few times. The rearrangement uses TRBV11-3 and TRBJ2-1; D is perhaps TRBD1 (6 bases). The CDR3 sequence is 13 residues long. Trimming shortened V by 5 bases and J by 9 bases, and 14 bases separated the two germline ends. Germline V CDR1 and CDR2: SGHNT, YENEEA. The CDR3 bases are TGTGCCAGCAGCCCTGGACAGTCACCTGAGCAGTTCTTC. This encodes CASSPGQSPEQFF.

The J gene is TRBJ1-5, the V gene TRBV4-1; weak D call: TRBD1 (5 bases). Trimming removed 6 bases at V and 7 bases at J, with 13 bases between. Germline loops: CDR1 MGHRA, CDR2 YSYEKL. The CDR3 runs to 13 residues. CDR3 in DNA: TGCGCCAGCAGTCAGGCAGGGTACCAGCCCCAGCATTTT. Protein: CASSQAGYQPQHF.

The V gene is TRBV15, the J gene TRBJ1-2; a weak D match, TRBD1 (5 bases). The V and J ends lost 4 bases and 7 bases respectively, with 16 bases between them. Looked up from germline, CDR1 is LNHNV and CDR2 is YYDKDF (reference sequence). The CDR3 contains 14 residues. CDR3 DNA sequence: TGTGCCACCAGCATAGATCCAGGGTCCGGTGGCTACACCTTC. Translated, it gives CATSIDPGSGGYTF.

This clone was seen a few times. The chain has TRBV6-5 and TRBJ1-6; D is unclear. The V gene's germline CDR1 is MNHEY and CDR2 SVGAGI. The V and J ends lost 7 bases and 6 bases respectively, with 13 bases between them. The CDR3 has 14 residues. The CDR3 spells CASKEGRRNSPLHF. CDR3 bases: TGTGCCAGCAAAGAAGGCAGGCGTAATTCACCCCTCCACTTT.

V usage is TRBV7-9 and J usage is TRBJ1-5; 7 nucleotides align to TRBD1. With V trimmed by 6 bases and J by 4 bases, 3 bases remained unmatched. This CDR3 region has 13 residues. Germline V gives CDR1 SEHNR, CDR2 FQNEAQ (reference sequence). CDR3 in amino acids: CASSTGDNQPQHF. The CDR3 DNA follows: TGTGCCAGCAGTACAGGGGATAATCAGCCCCAGCATTTT. The entire variable domain, with the rest obtained from reference TRBV7-9 and TRBJ1-5, is as follows: DTGVSQNPRHKITKRGQNVTFRCDPISEHNRLYWYRQTLGQGPEFLTYFQNEAQLEKSRLLSDRFSAERPKGSFSTLEIQRTEQGDSAMYLCASSTGDNQPQHFGDGTRLSIL.

The rearrangement joins TRBV29-1 to TRBJ1-1; 10 bases line up with TRBD1. Germline lookup yields CDR1 SQVTM and CDR2 ANQGSEA. V shed 3 bases and J 3 bases; nucleotides not matched to a gene: 7. The CDR3 totals 15 residues. The CDR3 bases are TGCAGCGTTGACCATGACAGGGGGCGATACACTGAAGCTTTCTTT. It encodes CSVDHDRGRYTEAFF. The full variable domain, its missing parts supplied by reference TRBV29-1 and TRBJ1-1, is SAVISQKPSRDICQRGTSLTIQCQVDSQVTMMFWYRQQPGQSLTLIATANQGSEATYESGFVIDKFPISRPNLTFSTLTVSNMSPEDSSIYLCSVDHDRGRYTEAFFGQGTRLTVV.